Shown below are 26 T cell receptor beta chains from a single sample sequenced in a study of T cell responses to AZD1222 COVID-19 vaccine. This table comes from immunoSEQ multiplex PCR, and its TCRdb copy is limited to in-frame clones, with some not included. The top ten hold 3.2% of the sample, which has fewer than 120,000 clones, 70% to 90% seen once. Source: peripheral blood, taken on day 0 of AZD1222 vaccination. These receptors were taken from an adult in good health.

This chain links TRBV18 with TRBJ1-1; TRBD1 is a possible D gene (6 bases). V was trimmed by 3 bases and J by 3 bases, leaving 11 bases between them. CDR1 KGHSH and CDR2 LQKENI come from the germline V gene. The CDR3 totals 14 residues. The CDR3 is CASSPRDTDTEAFF. CDR3 DNA: TGTGCCAGCTCACCTCGGGACACCGACACTGAAGCTTTCTTT. The complete variable domain, with remaining parts taken from reference TRBV18 and TRBJ1-1, reads NAGVMQNPRHLVRRRGQEARLRCSPMKGHSHVYWYRQLPEEGLKFMVYLQKENIIDESGMPKERFSAEFPKEGPSILRIQQVVRGDSAAYFCASSPRDTDTEAFFGQGTRLTVV.

The rearrangement uses TRBV7-8 and TRBJ1-3, with TRBD1 matching over 8 bases. The length of the CDR3 is 18 residues. From germline, CDR1 is SGHVS and CDR2 FQNEAQ. The ends lost 1 base at V and 7 bases at J; junction bases unmatched: 15. The CDR3 protein is CASSLERTGLLLGNTIYF. The CDR3 DNA follows: TGTGCCAGCAGCTTAGAGAGGACAGGGTTGTTGTTAGGGAACACCATATATTTT.

The J gene is TRBJ2-4, the V gene TRBV7-9; either TRBD1 or TRBD2 may supply D (6 bases each). CDR3 length equals 14 residues. In germline, CDR1 is SEHNR, CDR2 FQNEAQ (reference sequence). V was trimmed by 5 bases and J by 5 bases, leaving 13 bases between them. The CDR3 DNA sequence: TGTGCCAGCAGCCTCGAGGGGGGTGAAAACATTCAGTACTTC. Encoded protein: CASSLEGGENIQYF.

This clone was seen once. The CDR3 sequence is CASSFLSGRAYNEQFF. CDR3 in DNA: TGTGCCAGCAGCTTTCTTAGCGGGAGGGCCTACAATGAGCAGTTCTTC. The rearrangement links TRBV7-9 to TRBJ2-1; 11 bases match TRBD2. Germline values: CDR1 SEHNR, CDR2 FQNEAQ (reference sequence). The CDR3 consists of 16 residues. Unmatched junction bases numbered 3, after V lost 3 bases and J lost 2 bases.

CDR3 loop: CSVASGADYYEQYF. DNA of the CDR3: TGCAGCGTTGCAAGTGGAGCAGATTACTACGAGCAGTACTTC. This chain links TRBV29-1 with TRBJ2-7; D call uncertain. The V gene lost 4 bases and the J gene lost 3 bases, with 16 bases spanning the gap. The CDR3 contains 14 residues. In germline, CDR1 is SQVTM, CDR2 ANQGSEA.

This clone has only one observation. The chain links TRBV28 to TRBJ2-5; D uncertain. The CDR3 loop spans 12 amino acids. Trimming took off 2 bases at V and 5 bases at J, with 6 bases between the two ends. The germline CDR1 and CDR2 sequences are MDHEN and SYDVKM. In DNA, the CDR3 is TGTGCCAGCAGTTTAGTGACGGAGACCCAGTACTTC. This codes for CASSLVTETQYF. Supplemented by reference TRBV28 and TRBJ2-5, the full variable domain reads DVKVTQSSRYLVKRTGEKVFLECVQDMDHENMFWYRQDPGLGLRLIYFSYDVKMKEKGDIPEGYSVSREKKERFSLILESASTNQTSMYLCASSLVTETQYFGPGTRLLVL.

The rearrangement joins TRBV5-1 to TRBJ2-3, with D maybe TRBD1 (5 bases). The germline V gene has CDR1 SGHRS and CDR2 YFSETQ. Trimming took 4 bases from V and 5 from J, leaving 17 bases between them. The CDR3 totals 15 residues. Written as DNA, the CDR3 is TGCGCCAGCAGCCTTGGGGCCAGCGCGCAAGATACGCAGTATTTT. Amino acids: CASSLGASAQDTQYF.

V is TRBV18 and J is TRBJ2-7; perhaps TRBD1 as D (5 bases). This CDR3 is 13 amino acids long. Germline lookup yields CDR1 KGHSH and CDR2 LQKENI. Trimming pared 6 bases from V and 4 bases from J, leaving 13 bases between. In nucleotides, the CDR3 is TGTGCCAGCTCGCCCGGACATGCTTACGAGCAGTACTTC. It translates to CASSPGHAYEQYF.

The chain combines TRBV5-4 with TRBJ2-3, with 9 bases that match TRBD2. CDR1 is SGHNT, CDR2 YYREEE, per germline (reference sequence). V was pared by 0 bases and J by 2 bases, with 4 bases of the junction left unmatched. This CDR3 spans 16 amino acids. The CDR3 spells CASSLGLAGLTDTQYF. The CDR3 DNA follows: TGTGCCAGCAGCTTGGGCCTAGCGGGACTCACAGATACGCAGTATTTT.

The V gene is TRBV28, the J gene TRBJ2-3; 9 bases map to TRBD2. This CDR3 has 17 residues. V lost 4 bases to trimming and J lost 5 bases; unmatched junction nucleotides: 13. The germline gives CDR1 MDHEN, CDR2 SYDVKM. Here the CDR3 reads CASSSNPGSGGRDTQYF. Here the CDR3 DNA reads TGTGCCAGCAGTTCAAATCCTGGGAGCGGGGGGAGAGATACGCAGTATTTT.

The rearrangement uses TRBV30 and TRBJ1-1; no clear D. The V gene lost 7 bases and the J gene lost 4 bases, with 16 bases spanning the gap. The germline V gene encodes CDR1 GTSNPN and CDR2 SVGIG (reference sequence). This CDR3 region has 13 residues. This chain's CDR3 is CALIREGRTEAFF. In DNA form, the CDR3 reads TGTGCCTTGATTAGAGAGGGTCGCACTGAAGCTTTCTTT.

The V and J genes are TRBV15 and TRBJ2-7; 9 bases are shared with TRBD1. V lost 0 bases and J lost 2; bases outside the gene matches: 5. Germline CDR1 reads LNHNV; CDR2 reads YYDKDF (reference sequence). This CDR3 is 16 amino acids long. Here the CDR3 reads CATSRDWDRDTYEQYF. In DNA, the CDR3 is TGTGCCACCAGCAGAGATTGGGACAGGGATACCTACGAGCAGTACTTC.

The genes are TRBV28 and TRBJ1-6; D is possibly TRBD1 (6 bases). V dropped 6 bases and J dropped 10 bases, with 19 bases sitting between them. The germline CDR1 and CDR2 sequences are MDHEN and SYDVKM. This CDR3 contains 15 residues. CDR3 residues: CASSLHGGRGSPLHF. CDR3 DNA sequence: TGTGCCAGCAGCCTCCACGGGGGGCGCGGCTCACCCCTCCACTTT.

Written as DNA, the CDR3 is TGTGCCAGCAGCTTAGAGGGGGGCACTGAAGCTTTCTTT. It yields the protein CASSLEGGTEAFF. The genes are TRBV11-3 and TRBJ1-1; D may be TRBD1 (5 bases). This CDR3 contains 13 residues. Germline V gene lookup returns CDR1 SGHNT and CDR2 YENEEA. V lost 0 bases and J 4 bases, leaving 6 bases between the germline ends.

Comments on this clone: Germline and junction disagree at one end, which may indicate a read error. The chain employs TRBV15 and TRBJ1-4; tentatively, D is TRBD1 (5 bases). Germline lookup yields CDR1 LNHNV and CDR2 YYDKDF (reference sequence). The CDR3 is 14 amino acids. The CDR3 sequence: CATSKYGTTEKLFF. DNA of the CDR3: TGTGCCACCAGCAAATACGGGACTACTGAAAAACTGTTTTTT.

The chain joins TRBV7-2 to TRBJ1-1, with 9 bases matching TRBD1. Germline trimming cut 6 bases from V and 5 bases from J; bases unmatched to any gene: 7. CDR1 and CDR2 from the germline V gene are SGHTA and FQGNSA. CDR3 length equals 14 residues. The CDR3 DNA follows: TGTGCCAGCAGTTTACAGGGGGCACTAACTGAAGCTTTCTTT. It codes for CASSLQGALTEAFF.

The chain uses TRBV27 and TRBJ2-7, with D unresolved. The V gene lost 5 bases and the J gene lost 9 bases, with 14 bases spanning the gap. The CDR3 consists of 12 residues. Germline assignment: CDR1 MNHEY and CDR2 SMNVEV (reference sequence). This CDR3 reads CASSTLGFGQYF. CDR3 nucleotides: TGTGCCAGCAGTACCCTCGGGTTTGGGCAGTACTTC.

This clone was seen a few times. The rearrangement joins TRBV19 to TRBJ1-5, with TRBD1 matching 7 bases. The CDR3 is 14 amino acids. Germline V gives CDR1 LNHDA, CDR2 SQIVND (reference sequence). Trimming cost V 1 base and J 5 bases; bases outside gene matches: 2. The CDR3 sequence is CASSIAGGHQPQHF. As DNA, the CDR3 is TGTGCCAGTAGTATAGCAGGGGGTCATCAGCCCCAGCATTTT.

The CDR3 bases are TGTGCCAGCAGTTTGACCCTTTCGGCAGGAAACACCATATATTTT. Its protein is CASSLTLSAGNTIYF. J is TRBJ1-3 and V is TRBV6-6; the D is unclear. Germline V CDR1 and CDR2: MNHNY, SVGAGI (reference sequence). CDR3 length: 15 residues. Trimming removed 4 bases from V and 4 bases from J, with 14 bases in between.

The V gene is TRBV10-3, the J gene TRBJ1-5, with D unclear. Germline CDR1 reads ENHRY; CDR2 reads SYGVKD. The CDR3 runs 14 residues. V was cut by 4 bases and J by 4 bases, with 11 bases left in between. The CDR3, as DNA: TGTGCCATCAGTGGTGATGAGTCAAATCAGCCCCAGCATTTT. It encodes CAISGDESNQPQHF.

This clone showed up just once. This rearrangement joins TRBV6-4 to TRBJ2-3; a weak D match, TRBD2 (6 bases). The ends were cut back, 6 bases at V and 2 bases at J, with 9 bases in the middle. CDR1 and CDR2 from the germline V gene are MRHNA and SNTAGT. The CDR3 consists of 13 residues. The DNA of the CDR3 is TGTGCCAGCAGCGGAGGGGCCACAGATACGCAGTATTTT. Its protein is CASSGGATDTQYF.

This chain uses TRBV3-1 (or the pseudogene TRBV3-2) with TRBJ2-3, with 8 bases identical to TRBD2. The CDR3 spans 16 residues. Trimming took 3 bases from V and 2 from J; bases not matched to a gene: 7. CDR1 LGHDT and CDR2 YNNKEL come from the germline V gene (reference sequence). The CDR3 sequence is CASSHRRRGVTDTQYF. CDR3 DNA: TGTGCCAGCAGCCATAGACGGCGGGGGGTCACAGATACGCAGTATTTT.

This chain links TRBV9 with TRBJ2-1; a possible D gene is TRBD2 (5 bases). The CDR3 totals 15 residues. CDR1 is SGDLS and CDR2 is YYNGEE in the germline V gene. With 4 bases removed from V and 9 bases from J, the gap between germline ends came to 20 bases. CDR3 bases: TGTGCCAGCAGCCCCCGTAAGGTTATGGGGAGTGAGCAGTTCTTC. It is translated as CASSPRKVMGSEQFF. The full variable domain, with the rest looked up from reference TRBV9 and TRBJ2-1, is DSGVTQTPKHLITATGQRVTLRCSPRSGDLSVYWYQQSLDQGLQFLIQYYNGEERAKGNILERFSAQQFPDLHSELNLSSLELGDSALYFCASSPRKVMGSEQFFGPGTRLTVL.

The chain recombines TRBV2 with TRBJ2-7; D not certain. Trimming stripped 4 bases from V and 4 bases from J, with 11 bases between. The CDR3 has 13 amino acids. In germline, CDR1 is SNHLY, CDR2 FYNNEI. The DNA for the CDR3 is TGTGCCAGCAGTGGCGGACCGCAATACGAGCAGTACTTC. Amino acid sequence: CASSGGPQYEQYF. Variable domain in full (rest from reference TRBV2 and TRBJ2-7): EPEVTQTPSHQVTQMGQEVILRCVPISNHLYFYWYRQILGQKVEFLVSFYNNEISEKSEIFDDQFSVERPDGSNFTLKIRSTKLEDSAMYFCASSGGPQYEQYFGPGTRLTVT.

The chain couples TRBV10-1 to TRBJ2-1, with D uncertain. This CDR3 contains 14 residues. Looked up from germline, CDR1 is WNHNN and CDR2 is SYGVQD (reference sequence). V was clipped by 2 bases and J by 8 bases, with 13 bases between them. In DNA form, the CDR3 reads TGCGCCAGCAGTGAGATCCAGGCCCAGGATGAGCAGTTCTTC. As protein: CASSEIQAQDEQFF.

The chain links TRBV12-3 or TRBV12-4 to TRBJ2-7; D remains unclear. The CDR3 is 13 amino acids. Trimming took 7 bases from V and 1 from J, leaving 11 bases between them. CDR3 nucleotides: TGTGCCAGCACCGCAACCTTGTCCTACGAGCAGTACTTC. It specifies CASTATLSYEQYF.